The present entry profiles one T cell receptor beta chain with its context. This CDR3 has 16 residues. Germline CDR1 reads DFQATT; CDR2 reads SNEGSKA (reference sequence). Trimming at V came to 3 bases and at J to 6 bases, leaving 15 bases not matched to a gene. Next came a second PCR, run for about 7 to 12 cycles, which used a sample-barcoded 5' primer along with a J-beta primer mix. TCRdb itself ran the 5' RACE reads through MiXCR, one entry per CDR3 protein. Of 720,000 or so distinct CDR3 sequences in the sample, about 43% were seen once. This sample is drawn from a study of blood T cells in healthy people across ages. In each sample, at least 6 million PBMCs were isolated.

The sequenced material came from blood. This TCR derives from a man aged 80 or over in good health. The chain is built from TRBV20-1 and TRBJ2-7; 9 nucleotides align to TRBD1. CDR3 nucleotides: TGCAGTGCTAGTCCCCCACGGGGGACAGGGAAGTCCGAGCAGTACTTC. Amino acid sequence: CSASPPRGTGKSEQYF.